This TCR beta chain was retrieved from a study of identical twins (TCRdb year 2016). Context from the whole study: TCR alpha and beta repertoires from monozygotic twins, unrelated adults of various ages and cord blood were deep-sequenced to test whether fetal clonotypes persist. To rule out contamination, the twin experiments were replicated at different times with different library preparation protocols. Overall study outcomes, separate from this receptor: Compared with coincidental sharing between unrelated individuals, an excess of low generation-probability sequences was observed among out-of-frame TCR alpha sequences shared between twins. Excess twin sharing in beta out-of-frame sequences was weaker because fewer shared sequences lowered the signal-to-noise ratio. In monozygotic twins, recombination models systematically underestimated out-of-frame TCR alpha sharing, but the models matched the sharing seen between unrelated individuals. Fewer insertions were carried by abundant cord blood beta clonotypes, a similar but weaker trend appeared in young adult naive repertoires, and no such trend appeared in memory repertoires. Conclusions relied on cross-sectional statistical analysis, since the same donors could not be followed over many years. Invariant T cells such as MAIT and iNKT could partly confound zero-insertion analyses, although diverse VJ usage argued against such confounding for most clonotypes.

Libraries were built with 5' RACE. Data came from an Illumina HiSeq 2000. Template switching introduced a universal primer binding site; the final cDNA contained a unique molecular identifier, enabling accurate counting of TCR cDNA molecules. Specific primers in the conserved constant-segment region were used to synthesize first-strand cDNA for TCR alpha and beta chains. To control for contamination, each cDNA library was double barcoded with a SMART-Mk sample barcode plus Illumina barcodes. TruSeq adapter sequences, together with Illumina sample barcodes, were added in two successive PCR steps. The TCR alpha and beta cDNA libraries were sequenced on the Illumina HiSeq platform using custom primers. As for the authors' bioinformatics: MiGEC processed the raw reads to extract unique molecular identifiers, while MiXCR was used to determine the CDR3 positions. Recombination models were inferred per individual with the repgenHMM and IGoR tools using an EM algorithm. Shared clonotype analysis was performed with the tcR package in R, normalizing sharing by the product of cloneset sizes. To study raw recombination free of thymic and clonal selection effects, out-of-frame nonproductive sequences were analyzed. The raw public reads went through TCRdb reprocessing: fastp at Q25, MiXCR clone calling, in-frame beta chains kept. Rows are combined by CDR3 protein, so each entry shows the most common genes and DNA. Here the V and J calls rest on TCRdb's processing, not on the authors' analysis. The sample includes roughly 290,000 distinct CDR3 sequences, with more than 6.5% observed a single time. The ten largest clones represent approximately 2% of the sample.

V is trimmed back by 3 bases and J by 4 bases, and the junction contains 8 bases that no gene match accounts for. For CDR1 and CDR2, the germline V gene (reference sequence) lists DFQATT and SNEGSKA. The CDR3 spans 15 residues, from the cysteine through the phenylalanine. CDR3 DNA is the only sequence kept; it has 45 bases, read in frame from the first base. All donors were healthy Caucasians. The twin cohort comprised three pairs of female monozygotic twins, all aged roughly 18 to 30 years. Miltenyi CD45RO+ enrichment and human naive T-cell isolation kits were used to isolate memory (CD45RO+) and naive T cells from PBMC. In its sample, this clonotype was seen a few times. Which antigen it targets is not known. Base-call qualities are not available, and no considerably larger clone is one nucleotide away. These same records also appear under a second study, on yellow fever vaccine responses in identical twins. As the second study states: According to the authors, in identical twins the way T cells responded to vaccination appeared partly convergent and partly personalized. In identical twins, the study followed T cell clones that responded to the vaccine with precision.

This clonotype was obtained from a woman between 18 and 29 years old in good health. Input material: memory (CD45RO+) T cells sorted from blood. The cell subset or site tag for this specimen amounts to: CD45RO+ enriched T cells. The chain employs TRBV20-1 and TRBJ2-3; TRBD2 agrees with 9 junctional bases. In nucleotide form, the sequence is TGCAGTGCTAGTTGGCTAGCGGGGACGTCAGATACGCAGTATTTT. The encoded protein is CSASWLAGTSDTQYF.